One and the same sample provided the 5 T cell receptor beta chains below, sequenced in a study of T cell repertoires in cytomegalovirus infection. TCRdb analysed the reads with MiXCR anew, one entry per CDR3 protein. The sample lists 150,000 to 200,000 distinct CDR3 sequences, around 14% occurring once. Sequenced: PBMCs. The receptors originated from a human donor in good health (CMV status not recorded). Some clones in this sample may be carry-over from other donors' samples.

There are many counts of this clonotype. V gene TRBV28 combines with J gene TRBJ2-1, with D tentatively TRBD2 (5 bases). Trimming left V 2 bases short and J 2 bases short, with 10 bases between. There are 15 residues in the CDR3. Germline CDR1 reads MDHEN; CDR2 reads SYDVKM. The CDR3: CASSLRGSAYNEQFF. For the CDR3, the DNA is TGTGCCAGCAGTTTACGGGGTAGCGCCTACAATGAGCAGTTCTTC.

This clonotype has ten or more counts. This chain links TRBV7-2 with TRBJ1-2, with 10 nucleotides matching TRBD1. The junction had 8 bases not matched to a gene; V was cut back by 5 bases and J by 8 bases. Germline CDR1 is SGHTA and CDR2 is FQGNSA. This CDR3 is built from 14 residues. CDR3 in amino acids: CASSPGQGEGGYTF. Written as DNA, the CDR3 is TGTGCCAGCAGCCCTGGACAGGGGGAGGGGGGCTACACCTTC.

This clonotype occurred a few times. V usage is TRBV19 and J usage is TRBJ2-2; D is perhaps TRBD1 (5 bases). Per germline, CDR1 LNHDA and CDR2 SQIVND (reference sequence). This CDR3 is built from 15 residues. The V and J ends lost 6 bases and 4 bases respectively, with 15 bases between them. This CDR3 reads CASSIRGEVTGELFF. For the CDR3, the DNA is TGTGCCAGTAGCATTAGGGGCGAGGTCACCGGGGAGCTGTTTTTT.

The chain carries TRBV11-3 and TRBJ2-7; 8 nucleotides agree with TRBD2. With V trimmed by 4 bases and J by 6 bases, 14 bases remained unmatched. CDR3 length equals 16 residues. Germline CDR1 and CDR2: SGHNT and YENEEA. In DNA form, the CDR3 reads TGTGCCAGCAGCTCACGGGCGGCGGGAGGAGGCGTCGAGCAGTACTTC. This encodes CASSSRAAGGGVEQYF.

In DNA, the CDR3 is TGTGCCAGCTCACCCCGGCCAGTTCGGTTAGGGGAGACCCAGTACTTC. Amino acid sequence: CASSPRPVRLGETQYF. This chain joins TRBV18 and TRBJ2-5; D uncertain. The CDR3 runs 16 residues. From germline, CDR1 is KGHSH and CDR2 LQKENI. V was pared by 3 bases and J by 5 bases, with 19 bases between. Full variable domain (rest looked up from reference TRBV18 and TRBJ2-5): NAGVMQNPRHLVRRRGQEARLRCSPMKGHSHVYWYRQLPEEGLKFMVYLQKENIIDESGMPKERFSAEFPKEGPSILRIQQVVRGDSAAYFCASSPRPVRLGETQYFGPGTRLLVL.